These 11 T cell receptor beta chains came from one sample sequenced in a study of blood T cell repertoires in COVID-19. The method was immunoSEQ multiplex PCR; TCRdb's version includes in-frame clones alone and lacks a portion of them. This table has about 270,000 clones, around 90% appearing once. Sequenced input: peripheral blood. The receptors originated from a man aged 55-75 years who had recovered from COVID-19.

Comment on this clone: Other DNA sequences in the same sample also yield this CDR3. V is TRBV18 and J is TRBJ1-1; D may be TRBD1 (6 bases). The V and J ends lost 3 bases and 0 bases respectively, with 11 bases between them. This CDR3 is 15 amino acids long. Germline V gene lookup returns CDR1 KGHSH and CDR2 LQKENI. The CDR3 spells CASSPPRGMNTEAFF. The CDR3 nucleotides read TGTGCCAGCTCACCCCCCAGGGGTATGAACACTGAAGCTTTCTTT.

The chain joins TRBV13 to TRBJ2-7; 9 bases align to TRBD2. CDR1 PRHDT and CDR2 FYEKMQ come from the germline V gene (reference sequence). J was trimmed by 0 bases and V by 10 bases; bases with no gene match: 4. This CDR3 spans 13 amino acids. This CDR3 is CATASGTSYEQYF. CDR3 in DNA: TGTGCCACCGCTAGCGGGACCTCCTACGAGCAGTACTTC.

The chain uses TRBV3-1 (or the pseudogene TRBV3-2) and TRBJ1-2, with D maybe TRBD1 (6 bases). This CDR3 spans 14 amino acids. Germline V gene lookup returns CDR1 LGHDT and CDR2 YNNKEL (reference sequence). V lost 4 bases and J lost 4, with 13 bases in between. The CDR3 is CASSPMRGPYGYTF. The CDR3 nucleotides read TGTGCCAGCAGCCCCATGCGGGGGCCCTATGGCTACACCTTC.

The genes are TRBV7-6 and TRBJ1-5; D uncertain. Between the trimmed V and J ends, which lost 2 bases and 4 bases, there was a span of 12 bases. The CDR3 length is 15 residues. In germline, CDR1 is SGHVS, CDR2 FNYEAQ. The CDR3, as DNA: TGTGCCAGCAGCTTACTTCCAACCGGTAATCAGCCCCAGCATTTT. Residues: CASSLLPTGNQPQHF.

DNA of the CDR3: TGTGCCAGCAGTTTTGGGACAGGGAGTGAGCAGTACTTC. Translation: CASSFGTGSEQYF. The V call is TRBV12-3 or TRBV12-4, the J call TRBJ2-7, with 9 bases that match TRBD1. This CDR3 has 13 residues. Losses at the gene ends were 3 bases for V and 7 bases for J; bases not matched to a gene: 4.

The V and J genes are TRBV4-2 and TRBJ1-2; tentative D call: TRBD1 (6 bases). Germline assignment: CDR1 LGHNA and CDR2 YNFKEQ. V was trimmed by 2 bases and J by 8 bases, leaving 12 bases between them. There are 13 residues in the CDR3. The CDR3, as DNA: TGTGCCAGCAGCCAACTCGACGGACAGGGCTACACCTTC. Its protein is CASSQLDGQGYTF.

J is TRBJ1-3 and V is TRBV25-1; D might be TRBD1 (6 bases). The CDR3 has 15 amino acids. The germline V gene has CDR1 MGHDK and CDR2 SYGVNS. Trimming took off 3 bases at V and 0 bases at J, with 9 bases between the two ends. The CDR3 nucleotides read TGTGCCAGCAGTGAGGGACACATCTCTGGAAACACCATATATTTT. This encodes CASSEGHISGNTIYF.

The chain links TRBV5-1 to TRBJ1-4, with a weak D call TRBD1 (5 bases). The ends were cut back, 1 base at V and 0 bases at J, with 10 bases in the middle. There are 16 residues in the CDR3. Germline lookup yields CDR1 SGHRS and CDR2 YFSETQ. The CDR3 protein is CASSLNGHSTNEKLFF. The CDR3 DNA reads TGCGCCAGCAGCTTGAATGGACATTCAACTAATGAAAAACTGTTTTTT.

The chain uses TRBV19 and TRBJ2-7; 8 nucleotides agree with TRBD1. Per germline, CDR1 LNHDA and CDR2 SQIVND (reference sequence). With 4 bases clipped from V and 1 base from J, the junction kept 3 bases outside the gene matches. This CDR3 has 14 amino acids. The CDR3 loop reads CASSSQGASYEQYF. CDR3 in DNA: TGTGCCAGTAGTAGTCAGGGGGCTTCCTACGAGCAGTACTTC. The entire variable domain, with the rest obtained from reference TRBV19 and TRBJ2-7, is as follows: DGGITQSPKYLFRKEGQNVTLSCEQNLNHDAMYWYRQDPGQGLRLIYYSQIVNDFQKGDIAEGYSVSREKKESFPLTVTSAQKNPTAFYLCASSSQGASYEQYFGPGTRLTVT.

The CDR3 is CASSLALGVTEAFF. The CDR3 DNA follows: TGTGCCAGCAGCTTAGCCCTAGGGGTGACTGAAGCTTTCTTT. The chain joins TRBV11-2 to TRBJ1-1; a possible D gene is TRBD1 (5 bases). This CDR3 region has 14 residues. Trimming stripped 1 base from V and 5 bases from J, with 11 bases between. The V gene's germline CDR1 is SGHAT and CDR2 FQNNGV.

The rearrangement uses TRBV7-8 and TRBJ1-4; D remains unclear. This CDR3 has 16 residues. Looked up from germline, CDR1 is SGHVS and CDR2 is FQNEAQ. The V end was cut by 0 bases, the J end by 0 bases, with 8 bases between. CDR3 sequence reads: CASSLAQFATNEKLFF. The CDR3 DNA reads TGTGCCAGCAGCTTAGCTCAGTTTGCAACTAATGAAAAACTGTTTTTT.